Below are 5 T cell receptor beta chains sequenced from a single sample in a study of beta chain features in type 1 diabetes. The entirety of the isolated RNA underwent reverse transcription, so expressed TCRB transcripts were sequenced. Measured with immunoSEQ multiplex PCR; TCRdb has only the in-frame clones, and not every one. Among 300,000 to 400,000 clones listed, approximately 9.9% were seen once. The material sequenced was naive CD4+ T cells from blood. These receptors all stem from a woman younger than 45 in good health.

The chain recombines TRBV27 with TRBJ2-7, with D tentatively TRBD1 (5 bases). The V gene's germline CDR1 is MNHEY and CDR2 SMNVEV (reference sequence). V shed 4 bases and J shed 0 bases, with 7 bases lying between them. The CDR3 length is 13 residues. The CDR3 region is CASSSDSSYEQYF. The CDR3 DNA reads as TGTGCCAGCAGTTCAGACAGCTCCTACGAGCAGTACTTC.

This chain links TRBV7-3 with TRBJ2-1; 7 bases agree with TRBD2. The CDR3 consists of 15 residues. CDR1 is SGHTA, CDR2 FQGTGA, per germline. J lost 4 bases, V lost 6 bases, and 9 bases had no gene match. The CDR3 coding sequence is TGTGCCAGCAGTAATAGGACTAGTGCATACAATGAGCAGTTCTTC. Protein: CASSNRTSAYNEQFF.

This clone was detected only a few times. The gene calls are TRBV18 and TRBJ2-1, with 7 bases lining up with TRBD2. Germline lookup yields CDR1 KGHSH and CDR2 LQKENI. V gave up 3 bases and J gave up 0 bases; unmatched junction bases: 8. This CDR3 contains 17 residues. The CDR3, as DNA: TGTGCCAGCTCACCCCCAACTAGCGCTAGCTCCTACAATGAGCAGTTCTTC. Protein sequence: CASSPPTSASSYNEQFF.

This clone was counted between two and nine times. The chain carries TRBV28 and TRBJ2-1, with 9 nucleotides matching TRBD2. Unmatched junction bases numbered 7, after V lost 4 bases and J lost 0 bases. The CDR3 length is 17 residues. CDR1 MDHEN and CDR2 SYDVKM come from the germline V gene. CDR3 in amino acids: CASSSPAGGSSYNEQFF. The CDR3 bases are TGTGCCAGCAGTTCCCCGGCGGGGGGGAGCTCCTACAATGAGCAGTTCTTC.

J is TRBJ1-5 and V is TRBV2, with D possibly TRBD1 on 6 matching bases. This CDR3 comprises 14 residues. From germline, CDR1 is SNHLY and CDR2 FYNNEI. V dropped 5 bases and J dropped 5 bases, with 13 bases sitting between them. The CDR3 DNA reads as TGTGCCAGCAGTAAAAACAGGGCAGATCAGCCCCAGCATTTT. Translating it yields CASSKNRADQPQHF.